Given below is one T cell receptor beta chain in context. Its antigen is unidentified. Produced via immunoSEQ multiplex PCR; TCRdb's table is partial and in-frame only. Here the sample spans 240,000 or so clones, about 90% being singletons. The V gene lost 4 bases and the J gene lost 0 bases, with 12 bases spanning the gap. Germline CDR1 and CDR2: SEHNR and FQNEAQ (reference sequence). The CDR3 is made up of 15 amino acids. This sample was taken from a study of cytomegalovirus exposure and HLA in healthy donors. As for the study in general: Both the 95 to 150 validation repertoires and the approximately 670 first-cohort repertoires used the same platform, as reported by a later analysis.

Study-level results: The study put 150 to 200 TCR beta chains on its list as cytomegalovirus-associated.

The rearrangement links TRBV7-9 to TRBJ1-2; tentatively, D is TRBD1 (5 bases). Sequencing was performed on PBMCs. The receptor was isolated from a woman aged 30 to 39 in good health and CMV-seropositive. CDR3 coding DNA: TGTGCCAGCAGCTCTGGAGGGGAGCCTAACTATGGCTACACCTTC. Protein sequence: CASSSGGEPNYGYTF.